This T cell receptor (beta chain) was captured by sequencing in a study of PD-1 blockade in mismatch repair-deficient tumors. As for the study in general: Patients had approximately 11 mismatch repair-deficient cancer types and were previously treated and progressing.

As for this clone: As yet, its antigen is unknown.

Trimming shortened V by 1 base and J by 3 bases, and 6 bases separated the two germline ends. Germline CDR1 is GTSNPN and CDR2 is SVGIG (reference sequence). There are 12 residues in the CDR3. Study-wide points: Tumor-resident clones, often undetectable pretreatment in blood, expanded then contracted after pembrolizumab.

The TCR-sequenced patients were a few responders to pembrolizumab. This table comes from immunoSEQ multiplex PCR, and its TCRdb copy is limited to in-frame clones, with some not included. This sample has just under 65,000 clones; around 89% occur once, and the top ten carry over 11%. This TCR was sampled from an adult with mismatch repair-deficient cancer. Source: peripheral blood, taken 52 weeks after starting pembrolizumab. The chain has TRBV30 and TRBJ1-2, with no clear D. The CDR3 spells CAWSGIYYGYTF. Here the CDR3 DNA reads TGTGCCTGGAGTGGGATTTACTATGGCTACACCTTC.